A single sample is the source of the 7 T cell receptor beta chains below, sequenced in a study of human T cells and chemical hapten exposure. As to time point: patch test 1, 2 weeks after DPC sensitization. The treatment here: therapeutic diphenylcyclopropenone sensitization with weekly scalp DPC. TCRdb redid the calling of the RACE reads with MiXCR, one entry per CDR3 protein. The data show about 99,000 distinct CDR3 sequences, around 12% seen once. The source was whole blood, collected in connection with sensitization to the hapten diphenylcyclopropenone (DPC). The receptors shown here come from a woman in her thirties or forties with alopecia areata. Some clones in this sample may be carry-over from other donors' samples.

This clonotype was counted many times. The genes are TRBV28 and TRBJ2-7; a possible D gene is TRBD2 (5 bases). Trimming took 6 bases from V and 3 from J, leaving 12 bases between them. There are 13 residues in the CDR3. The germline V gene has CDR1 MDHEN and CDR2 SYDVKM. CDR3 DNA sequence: TGTGCCAGCAGCCGACTAACCATCTACGAGCAGTACTTC. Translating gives CASSRLTIYEQYF.

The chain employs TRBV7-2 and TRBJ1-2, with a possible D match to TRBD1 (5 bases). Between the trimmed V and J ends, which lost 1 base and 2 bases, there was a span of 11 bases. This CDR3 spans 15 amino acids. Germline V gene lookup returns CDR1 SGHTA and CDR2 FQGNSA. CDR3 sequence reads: CASSLETGRNYGYTF. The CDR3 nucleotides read TGTGCCAGCAGCTTAGAAACAGGCAGAAACTATGGCTACACCTTC. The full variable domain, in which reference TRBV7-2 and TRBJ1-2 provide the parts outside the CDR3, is GAGVSQSPSNKVTEKGKDVELRCDPISGHTALYWYRQSLGQGLEFLIYFQGNSAPDKSGLPSDRFSAERTGGSVSTLTIQRTQQEDSAVYLCASSLETGRNYGYTFGSGTRLTVV.

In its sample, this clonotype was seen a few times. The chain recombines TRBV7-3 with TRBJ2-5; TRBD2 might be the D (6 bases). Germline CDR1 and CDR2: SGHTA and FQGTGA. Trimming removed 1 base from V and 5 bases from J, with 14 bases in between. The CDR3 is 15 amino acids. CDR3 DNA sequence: TGTGCCAGCAGCTTAATCGGGAGTGCTTCGGAGACCCAGTACTTC. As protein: CASSLIGSASETQYF.

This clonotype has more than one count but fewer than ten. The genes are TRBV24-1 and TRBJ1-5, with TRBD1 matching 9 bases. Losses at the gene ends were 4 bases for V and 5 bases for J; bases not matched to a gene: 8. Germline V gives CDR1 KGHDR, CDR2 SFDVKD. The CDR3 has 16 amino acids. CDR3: CATSDPGTGRYQPQHF. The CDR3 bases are TGTGCCACCAGTGACCCCGGGACAGGGAGGTATCAGCCCCAGCATTTT.

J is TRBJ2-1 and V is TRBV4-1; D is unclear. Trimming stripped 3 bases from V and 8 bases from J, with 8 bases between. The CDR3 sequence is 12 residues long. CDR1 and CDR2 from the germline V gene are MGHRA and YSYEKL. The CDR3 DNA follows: TGCGCCAGCAGCCACGTTGCCCATGAGCAGTTCTTC. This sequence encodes CASSHVAHEQFF.

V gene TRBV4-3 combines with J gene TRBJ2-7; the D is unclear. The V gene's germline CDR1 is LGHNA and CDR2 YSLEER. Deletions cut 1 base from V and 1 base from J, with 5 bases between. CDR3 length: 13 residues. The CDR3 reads CASSQVRSYEQYF. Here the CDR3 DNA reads TGCGCCAGCAGCCAAGTAAGGTCCTACGAGCAGTACTTC.

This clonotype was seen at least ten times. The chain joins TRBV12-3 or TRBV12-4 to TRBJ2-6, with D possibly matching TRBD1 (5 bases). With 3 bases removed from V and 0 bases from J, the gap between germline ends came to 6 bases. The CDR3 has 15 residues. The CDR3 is CASSFRGSGANVLTF. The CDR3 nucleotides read TGTGCCAGCAGTTTTAGGGGCTCTGGGGCCAACGTCCTGACTTTC.